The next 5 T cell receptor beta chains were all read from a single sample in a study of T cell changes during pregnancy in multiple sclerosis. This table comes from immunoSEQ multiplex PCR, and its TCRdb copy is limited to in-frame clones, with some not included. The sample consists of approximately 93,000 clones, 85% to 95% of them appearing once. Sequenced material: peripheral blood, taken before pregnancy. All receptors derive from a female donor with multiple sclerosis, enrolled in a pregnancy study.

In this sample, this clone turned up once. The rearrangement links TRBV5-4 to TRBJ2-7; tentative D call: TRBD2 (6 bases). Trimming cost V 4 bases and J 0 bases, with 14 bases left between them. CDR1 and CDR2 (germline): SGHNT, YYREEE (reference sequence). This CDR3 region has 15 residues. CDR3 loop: CASSAGTLSSYEQYF. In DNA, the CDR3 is TGTGCCAGCAGCGCCGGGACTCTCAGCTCCTACGAGCAGTACTTC.

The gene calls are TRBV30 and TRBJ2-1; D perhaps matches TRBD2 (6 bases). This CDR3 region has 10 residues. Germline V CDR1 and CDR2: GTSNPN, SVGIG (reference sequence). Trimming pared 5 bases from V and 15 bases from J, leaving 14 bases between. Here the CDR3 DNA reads TGTGCCTGGGACCGGGAGAAAACGTTCTTC. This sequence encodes CAWDREKTFF.

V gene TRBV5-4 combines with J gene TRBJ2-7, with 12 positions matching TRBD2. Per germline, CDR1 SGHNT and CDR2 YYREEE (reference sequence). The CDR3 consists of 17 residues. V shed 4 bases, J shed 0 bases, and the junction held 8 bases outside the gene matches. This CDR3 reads CASSVGLAGQSSYEQYF. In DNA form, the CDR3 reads TGTGCCAGCAGCGTAGGACTAGCGGGGCAAAGCTCCTACGAGCAGTACTTC. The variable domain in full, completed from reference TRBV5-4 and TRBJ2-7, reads ETGVTQSPTHLIKTRGQQVTLRCSSQSGHNTVSWYQQALGQGPQFIFQYYREEENGRGNFPPRFSGLQFPNYSSELNVNALELDDSALYLCASSVGLAGQSSYEQYFGPGTRLTVT.

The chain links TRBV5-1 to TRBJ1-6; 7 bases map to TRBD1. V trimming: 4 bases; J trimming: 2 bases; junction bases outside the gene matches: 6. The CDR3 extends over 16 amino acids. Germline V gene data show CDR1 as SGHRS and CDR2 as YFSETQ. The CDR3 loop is CASSPRDSTYNSPLHF. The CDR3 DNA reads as TGCGCCAGCAGCCCCCGGGACAGCACCTATAATTCACCCCTCCACTTT.

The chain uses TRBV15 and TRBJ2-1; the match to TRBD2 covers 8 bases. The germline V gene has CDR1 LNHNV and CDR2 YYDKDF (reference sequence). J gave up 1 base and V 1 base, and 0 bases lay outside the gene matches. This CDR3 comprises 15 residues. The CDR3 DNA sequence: TGTGCCACCAGCAGAGGACTAGCGTCCTACAATGAGCAGTTCTTC. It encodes CATSRGLASYNEQFF.